Following are 5 T cell receptor beta chains from one sample sequenced in a study of early T cells in non-severe SARS-CoV-2 infection. TCRdb re-derived calls from the 5' RACE reads in MiXCR, one entry per CDR3 protein. Of over 60,000 distinct CDR3 sequences detected, around 11% appear once; the ten largest clones hold roughly 2.6%. This material consisted of whole blood, taken at baseline. The receptor set was obtained from an adult who was a healthcare worker with PCR-confirmed SARS-CoV-2 infection or an uninfected control (not recorded which).

The rearrangement joins TRBV6-2 or TRBV6-3 to TRBJ2-5; D gene unclear. Looked up from germline, CDR1 is MNHEY and CDR2 is SVGEGT. CDR3 length equals 14 residues. The V end was cut by 2 bases, the J end by 0 bases, with 7 bases between. In DNA, the CDR3 is TGTGCCAGCAGTTACCCGGACCACCAAGAGACCCAGTACTTC. Translated: CASSYPDHQETQYF.

The table lists this clonotype with many counts. The chain links TRBV2 to TRBJ2-1; D remains unclear. The CDR3 runs to 12 residues. The germline gives CDR1 SNHLY, CDR2 FYNNEI. Trimming took off 6 bases at V and 3 bases at J, with 6 bases between the two ends. The CDR3 protein is CASRPDYNEQFF. CDR3 in DNA: TGTGCCAGCAGACCCGACTACAATGAGCAGTTCTTC.

This clonotype appeared many times. V and J are TRBV29-1 and TRBJ2-3; D might be TRBD1 (6 bases). The length of the CDR3 is 12 residues. The germline V gene encodes CDR1 SQVTM and CDR2 ANQGSEA. V lost 3 bases, J lost 5 bases, and 9 bases lay in between. CDR3 in DNA: TGCAGCGTTGATCAGGGGCAAGATACGCAGTATTTT. Translated, it gives CSVDQGQDTQYF.

In this sample, this clonotype turned up a few times. The rearrangement joins TRBV12-3 or TRBV12-4 to TRBJ2-4, with D possibly called TRBD1 or TRBD2 (6 bases each). V was cut by 5 bases and J by 4 bases, with 15 bases left in between. The CDR3 is 15 amino acids. The CDR3 here is CASSGVGGQKNIQYF. CDR3 sequence (DNA): TGTGCCAGCAGTGGGGTAGGGGGGCAGAAAAACATTCAGTACTTC.

This clonotype was observed a handful of times. This chain connects TRBV3-1 to TRBJ1-6; D is unclear. From germline, CDR1 is LGHDT and CDR2 YNNKEL (reference sequence). Trimming left V 1 base short and J 11 bases short, with 12 bases between. The CDR3 runs to 14 residues. CDR3 DNA: TGTGCCAGCAGCCAAGTCGCGACAACAACACCCCTCCACTTT. Protein sequence: CASSQVATTTPLHF. Combining the CDR3 with reference TRBV3-1 and TRBJ1-6 gives the whole variable domain DTAVSQTPKYLVTQMGNDKSIKCEQNLGHDTMYWYKQDSKKFLKIMFSYNNKELIINETVPNRFSPKSPDKAHLNLHINSLELGDSAVYFCASSQVATTTPLHFGNGTRLTVT.